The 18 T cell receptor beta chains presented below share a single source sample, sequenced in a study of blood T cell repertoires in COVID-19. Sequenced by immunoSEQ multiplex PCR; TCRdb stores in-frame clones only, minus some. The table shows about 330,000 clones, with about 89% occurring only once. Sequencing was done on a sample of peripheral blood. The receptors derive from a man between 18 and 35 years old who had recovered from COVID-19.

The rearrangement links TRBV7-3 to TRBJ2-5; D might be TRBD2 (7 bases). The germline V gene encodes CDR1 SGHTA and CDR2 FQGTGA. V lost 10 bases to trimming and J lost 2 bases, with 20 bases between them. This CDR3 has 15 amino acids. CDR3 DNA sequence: TGTGCCAACCCGGGGGCTAGCGGTAAGCAAGAGACCCAGTACTTC. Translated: CANPGASGKQETQYF. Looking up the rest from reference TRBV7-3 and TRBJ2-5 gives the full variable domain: GAGVSQTPSNKVTEKGKYVELRCDPISGHTALYWYRQSLGQGPEFLIYFQGTGAADDSGLPNDRFFAVRPEGSVSTLKIQRTERGDSAVYLCANPGASGKQETQYFGPGTRLLVL.

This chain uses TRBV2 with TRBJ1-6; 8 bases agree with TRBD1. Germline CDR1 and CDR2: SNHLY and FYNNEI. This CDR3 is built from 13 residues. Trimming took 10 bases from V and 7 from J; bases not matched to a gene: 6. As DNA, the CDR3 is TGTGCCAACGGACAGGGAGGAAATTCACCCCTCCACTTT. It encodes CANGQGGNSPLHF.

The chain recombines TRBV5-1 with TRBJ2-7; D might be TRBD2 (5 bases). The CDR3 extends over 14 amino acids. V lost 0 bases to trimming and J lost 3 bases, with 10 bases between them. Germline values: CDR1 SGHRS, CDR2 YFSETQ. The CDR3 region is CASSLEGRGYEQYF. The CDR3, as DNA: TGCGCCAGCAGCTTGGAGGGCCGGGGCTACGAGCAGTACTTC.

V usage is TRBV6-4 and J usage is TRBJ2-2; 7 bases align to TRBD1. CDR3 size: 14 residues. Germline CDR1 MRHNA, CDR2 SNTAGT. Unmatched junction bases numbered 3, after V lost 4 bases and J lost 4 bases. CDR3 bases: TGTGCCAGCAGTGGACAGGGTGGCACCGGGGAGCTGTTTTTT. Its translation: CASSGQGGTGELFF.

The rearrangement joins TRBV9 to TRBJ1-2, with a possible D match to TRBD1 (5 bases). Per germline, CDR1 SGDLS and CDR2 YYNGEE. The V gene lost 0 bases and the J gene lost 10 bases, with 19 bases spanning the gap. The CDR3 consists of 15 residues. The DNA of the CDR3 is TGTGCCAGCAGCGTAGTAACAGGATTTATAATCTCCTACACCTTC. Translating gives CASSVVTGFIISYTF.

The CDR3 here is CASSDPSGGDTQYF. CDR3 DNA sequence: TGTGCCAGCAGTGATCCTAGCGGGGGGGATACGCAGTATTTT. The rearrangement uses TRBV2 and TRBJ2-3, with 11 bases identical to TRBD2. From germline, CDR1 is SNHLY and CDR2 FYNNEI. This CDR3 is 14 amino acids long. J lost 6 bases, V lost 3 bases, and 2 bases had no gene match.

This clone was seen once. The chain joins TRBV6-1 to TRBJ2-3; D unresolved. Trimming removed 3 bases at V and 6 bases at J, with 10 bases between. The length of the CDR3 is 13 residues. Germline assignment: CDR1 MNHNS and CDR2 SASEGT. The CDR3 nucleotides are TGTGCCAGCAGTGAGGGCGCGTTGGATACGCAGTATTTT. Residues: CASSEGALDTQYF.

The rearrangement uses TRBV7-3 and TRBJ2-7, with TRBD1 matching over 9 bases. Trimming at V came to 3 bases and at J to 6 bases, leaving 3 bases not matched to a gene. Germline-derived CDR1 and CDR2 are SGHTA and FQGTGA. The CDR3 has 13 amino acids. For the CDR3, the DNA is TGTGCCAGCAGCTTTACAGGGGGCGCCGAGCAGTACTTC. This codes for CASSFTGGAEQYF.

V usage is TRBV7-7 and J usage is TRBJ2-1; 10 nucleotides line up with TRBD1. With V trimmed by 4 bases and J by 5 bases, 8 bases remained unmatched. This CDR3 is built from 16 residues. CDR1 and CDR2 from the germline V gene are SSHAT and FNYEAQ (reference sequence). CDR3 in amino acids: CASSSSPGTGDNEQFF. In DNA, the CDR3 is TGTGCCAGCAGCTCCTCCCCCGGGACAGGGGACAATGAGCAGTTCTTC.

Written as DNA, the CDR3 is TGTGCCAGCAGTCGCGACAGGGGTTCTGGAAACACCATATATTTT. It specifies CASSRDRGSGNTIYF. V and J are TRBV5-4 and TRBJ1-3; 8 bases map to TRBD1. After removal of 5 bases from V and 1 base from J, the junction contained 5 bases not matched to a gene. The CDR3 sequence is 15 residues long. CDR1 and CDR2 from the germline V gene are SGHNT and YYREEE (reference sequence).

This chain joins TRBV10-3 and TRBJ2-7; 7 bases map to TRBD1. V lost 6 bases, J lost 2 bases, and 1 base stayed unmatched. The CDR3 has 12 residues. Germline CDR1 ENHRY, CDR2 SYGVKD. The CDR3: CAISQGAYEQYF. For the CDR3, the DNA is TGTGCCATCAGCCAGGGGGCCTACGAGCAGTACTTC.

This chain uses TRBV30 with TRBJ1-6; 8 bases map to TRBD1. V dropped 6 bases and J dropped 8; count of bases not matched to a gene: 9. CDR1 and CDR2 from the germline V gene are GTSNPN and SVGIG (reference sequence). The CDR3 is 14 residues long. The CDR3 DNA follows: TGTGCCTGTCATGGGACAGGAGGAGATTCACCCCTCCACTTT. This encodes CACHGTGGDSPLHF. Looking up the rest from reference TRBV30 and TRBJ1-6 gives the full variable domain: SQTIHQWPATLVQPVGSPLSLECTVEGTSNPNLYWYRQAAGRGLQLLFYSVGIGQISSEVPQNLSASRPQDRQFILSSKKLLLSDSGFYLCACHGTGGDSPLHFGNGTRLTVT.

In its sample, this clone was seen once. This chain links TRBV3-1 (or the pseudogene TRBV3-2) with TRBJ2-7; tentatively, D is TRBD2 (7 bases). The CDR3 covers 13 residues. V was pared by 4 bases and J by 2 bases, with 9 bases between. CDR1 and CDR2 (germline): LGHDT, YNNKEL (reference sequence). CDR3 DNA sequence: TGTGCCAGCAGCCGGGGGGGCCCCTACGAGCAGTACTTC. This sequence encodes CASSRGGPYEQYF.

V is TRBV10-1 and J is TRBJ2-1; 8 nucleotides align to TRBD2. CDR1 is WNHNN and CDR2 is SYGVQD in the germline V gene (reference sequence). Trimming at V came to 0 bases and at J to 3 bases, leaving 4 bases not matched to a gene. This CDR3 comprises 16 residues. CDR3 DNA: TGCGCCAGCAGTGAGTCGCCACTAGCGGACTACAATGAGCAGTTCTTC. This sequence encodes CASSESPLADYNEQFF.

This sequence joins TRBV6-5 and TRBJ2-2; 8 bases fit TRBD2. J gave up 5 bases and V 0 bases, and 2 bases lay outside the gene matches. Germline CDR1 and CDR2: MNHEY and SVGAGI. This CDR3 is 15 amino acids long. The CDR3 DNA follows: TGTGCCAGCAGTTACTCGACTAGCGTAACCGGGGAGCTGTTTTTT. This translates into CASSYSTSVTGELFF.

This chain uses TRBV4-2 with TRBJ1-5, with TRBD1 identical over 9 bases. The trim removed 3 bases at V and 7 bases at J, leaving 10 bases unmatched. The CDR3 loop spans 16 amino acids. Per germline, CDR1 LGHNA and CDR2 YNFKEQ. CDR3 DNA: TGTGCCAGCAGCCAGTCCCGGACAGGGGTTGGGCAGCCCCAGCATTTT. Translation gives CASSQSRTGVGQPQHF.

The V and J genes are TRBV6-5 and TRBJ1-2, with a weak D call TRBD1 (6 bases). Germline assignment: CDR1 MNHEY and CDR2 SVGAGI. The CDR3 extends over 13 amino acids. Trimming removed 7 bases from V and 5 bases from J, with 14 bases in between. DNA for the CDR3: TGTGCCAGCATGCCCCGGACAGTTTATGGCTACACCTTC. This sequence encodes CASMPRTVYGYTF.

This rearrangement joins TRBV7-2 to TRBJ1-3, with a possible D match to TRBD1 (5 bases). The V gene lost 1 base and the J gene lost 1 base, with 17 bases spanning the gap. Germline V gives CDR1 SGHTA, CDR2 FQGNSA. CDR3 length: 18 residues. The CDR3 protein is CASSLGVSGGISGNTIYF. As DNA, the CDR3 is TGTGCCAGCAGCTTAGGCGTATCGGGGGGGATTTCTGGAAACACCATATATTTT.